This entry lists 19 T cell receptor delta chains sequenced from one sample in a study of delta chains in infants with herpesvirus infections. Gamma-chain- and delta-chain-specific primers converted PBMC RNA into TCR cDNA. TCRdb fed the RT-PCR reads to CATT. The sample carries some 1,500 delta-chain clones, 25% to 30% recorded once. Here the sequenced sample was peripheral blood, taken at time point 1 of longitudinal follow-up. The receptors originated from a human donor who was a Ugandan infant, either HIV-exposed or HIV-unexposed (not recorded which).

The J gene is TRDJ1, the V gene TRDV1; 13 bases line up with TRDD3. The germline CDR1 and CDR2 sequences are TSWWSYY and QGS. V gave up 4 bases and J gave up 1 base; unmatched junction bases: 21. The CDR3 runs 22 residues. The CDR3 DNA reads TGTGCTCTTGGGGCCAGGGCCTTCCTACCTTCCTACTGGGGGATACGCACCGATAAACTCATCTTT. This gives the protein CALGARAFLPSYWGIRTDKLIF.

This clone came up a few times. Given a much more abundant clone one base away, this may be a read error. The rearrangement links TRDV2 to TRDJ2; 10 positions match TRDD3. V was pared by 3 bases and J by 5 bases, with 2 bases of the junction left unmatched. CDR3 length: 14 residues. CDR1 is GEAIGNYY and CDR2 is EKD in the germline V gene. The CDR3 sequence: CACDVLGDTAQLFF. DNA of the CDR3: TGTGCCTGTGACGTACTGGGGGATACAGCACAACTCTTCTTT.

J is TRDJ1 and V is TRDV2, with D unclear. Germline-derived CDR1 and CDR2 are GEAIGNYY and EKD. The CDR3 sequence is 15 residues long. The V and J ends lost 0 bases and 0 bases respectively, with 10 bases between them. The CDR3 DNA follows: TGTGCCTGTGACACCCCCCCACCGTACACCGATAAACTCATCTTT. Its protein is CACDTPPPYTDKLIF.

The genes are TRDV1 and TRDJ1, with TRDD3 identical over 9 bases. The CDR3 totals 21 residues. Trimming took 2 bases from V and 2 from J; bases not matched to a gene: 21. CDR1 TSWWSYY and CDR2 QGS come from the germline V gene. For the CDR3, the DNA is TGTGCTCTTGGGGAAGGGCCTCCTACGTACTGGGGGACTAACCCTACCGATAAACTCATCTTT. Translated, it gives CALGEGPPTYWGTNPTDKLIF.

This clone came up a few times. V and J are TRDV1 and TRDJ1, with TRDD3 matching over 11 bases. V lost 0 bases and J lost 1; bases outside the gene matches: 25. The CDR3 loop spans 24 amino acids. CDR1 and CDR2 (germline): TSWWSYY, QGS. This chain's CDR3 is CALGELEFGSSKDGGYAPTDKLIF. The DNA of the CDR3 is TGTGCTCTTGGGGAACTAGAGTTTGGCTCCTCTAAGGATGGGGGATACGCGCCCACCGATAAACTCATCTTT.

This clone was found a few times. V usage is TRDV3 and J usage is TRDJ1; either TRDD2 or TRDD3 may supply D (7 bases each). The CDR3 has 18 residues. Per the germline V gene, CDR1 is TVYSNPD and CDR2 is GDNSRS (reference sequence). V lost 2 bases and J lost 1, with 26 bases in between. The CDR3 loop reads CAFVSYWGPPLTTDKLIF. The CDR3 nucleotides are TGTGCCTTTGTTTCCTACTGGGGTCCACCCCTTACCACCGATAAACTCATCTTT.

This clone has more than one count but fewer than ten. The rearrangement uses TRDV1 and TRDJ1; D gene uncertain. V was clipped by 1 base and J by 0 bases, with 21 bases between them. This CDR3 is 19 amino acids long. The V gene's germline CDR1 is TSWWSYY and CDR2 QGS. The chain's CDR3 is CALGERLRPPGFYTDKLIF. CDR3 DNA: TGTGCTCTTGGGGAACGGCTCCGACCACCCGGGTTTTACACCGATAAACTCATCTTT.

This sequence joins TRDV1 and TRDJ1; D possibly matches TRDD2 or TRDD3 (5 bases each). V lost 0 bases to trimming and J lost 0 bases, with 23 bases between them. The CDR3 extends over 20 amino acids. CDR1 and CDR2 (germline): TSWWSYY, QGS. The CDR3 coding sequence is TGTGCTCTTGGGGAACTGTCTTCCATGAAGGCGCGGGGGTACACCGATAAACTCATCTTT. It translates to CALGELSSMKARGYTDKLIF.

This chain links TRDV2 with TRDJ1; 12 bases line up with TRDD3. The CDR3 sequence is 18 residues long. Trimming at V came to 8 bases and at J to 0 bases, leaving 15 bases not matched to a gene. From germline, CDR1 is GEAIGNYY and CDR2 EKD. CDR3 nucleotide sequence: TGTGCCTCCAGGTGGTGTCCTGGGGGATACGGGTACACCGATAAACTCATCTTT. It translates to CASRWCPGGYGYTDKLIF.

This clone was counted a few times. V is TRDV3 and J is TRDJ2, with 7 positions matching TRDD3. The J segment lost 2 bases and the V segment lost 3 bases, leaving 15 bases of the junction unmatched. The CDR3 runs 17 residues. Germline CDR1 TVYSNPD, CDR2 GDNSRS (reference sequence). CDR3 nucleotide sequence: TGTGCCTTCCTATCCCACCTTCTGGGGGTCTTGACAGCACAACTCTTCTTT. Amino acid sequence: CAFLSHLLGVLTAQLFF.

The chain has TRDV1 and TRDJ1, with D hard to call. The CDR3 is 20 residues long. CDR1 and CDR2 from the germline V gene are TSWWSYY and QGS. Trimming took 2 bases from V and 1 from J, leaving 26 bases between them. The chain's CDR3 is CALGESVLLRPPGGTDKLIF. The DNA for the CDR3 is TGTGCTCTTGGGGAATCAGTTCTCTTAAGACCCCCGGGAGGCACCGATAAACTCATCTTT.

In this sample, this clone turned up a few times. This chain links TRDV1 with TRDJ1; 8 bases map to TRDD3. The CDR3 spans 18 residues. V lost 0 bases to trimming and J lost 0 bases; unmatched junction nucleotides: 9. The germline CDR1 and CDR2 sequences are TSWWSYY and QGS. Here the CDR3 reads CALGELPTGGSYTDKLIF. The CDR3 nucleotides read TGTGCTCTTGGGGAACTCCCTACTGGGGGCTCGTACACCGATAAACTCATCTTT.

There are a few counts of this clone. The V and J genes are TRDV1 and TRDJ1; tentatively, D is TRDD3 (6 bases). CDR3 size: 13 residues. CDR1 and CDR2 from the germline V gene are TSWWSYY and QGS. V gave up 7 bases and J gave up 5 bases, with 14 bases separating them. The CDR3 region has the DNA TGTGCTCTTGTTTTGGGGATGTCAGATAAACTCATCTTT. This sequence encodes CALVLGMSDKLIF.

This clone was picked up a small number of times. This sequence joins TRDV1 and TRDJ2; 9 bases agree with TRDD3. CDR1 and CDR2 (germline): TSWWSYY, QGS. The V gene end was trimmed by 4 bases and the J gene end by 8 bases; junction bases not matched to a gene: 14. The CDR3 consists of 17 residues. CDR3: CALGVDNLWGMGAQLFF. CDR3 DNA sequence: TGTGCTCTTGGGGTAGATAACCTCTGGGGGATGGGGGCACAACTCTTCTTT.

About this clone: A much more abundant neighbour one base away suggests this may be a read error. The chain is built from TRDV1 and TRDJ3; perhaps TRDD2 as D (5 bases). The germline gives CDR1 TSWWSYY, CDR2 QGS. Trimming took 5 bases from V and 0 from J, leaving 26 bases between them. CDR3 size: 22 residues. The CDR3 reads CALGIFPYPADISSWDTRQMFF. CDR3 nucleotide sequence: TGTGCTCTTGGGATCTTTCCCTACCCCGCTGACATAAGCTCCTGGGACACCCGACAGATGTTTTTC.

Relative to its sample, this clone is large. The V gene is TRDV2, the J gene TRDJ3; D uncertain. CDR1 GEAIGNYY and CDR2 EKD come from the germline V gene. Trimming took 0 bases from V and 4 from J, leaving 0 bases between them. The CDR3 spans 13 residues. The chain's CDR3 is CACDTWDTRQMFF. Written as DNA, the CDR3 is TGTGCCTGTGACACCTGGGACACCCGACAGATGTTTTTC.

This clone was seen a few times. The CDR3 region has the DNA TGTGCTCTTCCCTTCGGCCTATCCCCCTTCCAACTGGGGGACCCCAGCACCGATAAACTCATCTTT. Its translation: CALPFGLSPFQLGDPSTDKLIF. This chain joins TRDV1 and TRDJ1, with TRDD3 matching over 9 bases. The CDR3 runs 22 residues. In germline, CDR1 is TSWWSYY, CDR2 QGS. With 8 bases clipped from V and 1 base from J, the junction kept 29 bases outside the gene matches.

Here the J gene is TRDJ2 and the V gene is not called. The length of the CDR3 is 10 residues. DNA for the CDR3: TGTAGTGCTTTGACATCACAACTCTTCTTT. Protein product: CSALTSQLFF.

Concerning this clone itself: A much larger clone is a single base away; this may be a read error. CDR3 region: CALGGDFLTDKLIF. The CDR3 nucleotides read TGTGCTCTTGGGGGGGACTTCCTCACCGATAAACTCATCTTT. The V and J genes are TRDV1 and TRDJ1; weak D call: TRDD2 (6 bases). The CDR3 has 14 amino acids. CDR1 TSWWSYY and CDR2 QGS come from the germline V gene. V was cut by 4 bases and J by 1 base, with 10 bases left in between.